The next 20 T cell receptor beta chains were all read from a single sample in a study of control samples from healthy donors and cancer patients. Generated by immunoSEQ multiplex PCR, the TCRdb table keeps only in-frame clones and is missing some. In the table there are 15,000 to 20,000 clones, roughly 89% of which are singletons. Sequenced material: PBMCs. The receptors were gathered from a man in his 60s with head and neck cancer.

This chain links TRBV7-9 with TRBJ1-1, with 10 bases matching TRBD1. The CDR3 consists of 14 residues. Looked up from germline, CDR1 is SEHNR and CDR2 is FQNEAQ (reference sequence). J lost 6 bases, V lost 5 bases, and 6 bases had no gene match. This CDR3 is CASSPGQGEAEAFF. The CDR3 coding sequence is TGTGCCAGCAGCCCCGGACAGGGGGAGGCTGAAGCTTTCTTT.

The V and J genes are TRBV20-1 and TRBJ1-3, with 7 bases lining up with TRBD1. The CDR3 sequence is 14 residues long. The germline V gene encodes CDR1 DFQATT and CDR2 SNEGSKA (reference sequence). The ends lost 3 bases at V and 0 bases at J; junction bases unmatched: 2. CDR3 DNA sequence: TGCAGTGCTAGTGACAGGGCCTCTGGAAACACCATATATTTT. It translates to CSASDRASGNTIYF.

The chain uses TRBV15 and TRBJ1-4; possible D gene TRBD1, 5 bases. This CDR3 has 16 amino acids. Deletions cut 0 bases from V and 13 bases from J, with 21 bases between. Germline V gene lookup returns CDR1 LNHNV and CDR2 YYDKDF (reference sequence). CDR3 in amino acids: CATSRDPGMTVFGLFF. The CDR3 region has the DNA TGTGCCACCAGCAGAGATCCAGGGATGACTGTGTTTGGACTGTTTTTT.

The chain joins TRBV6-5 to TRBJ2-4; 9 nucleotides line up with TRBD1. Germline CDR1 reads MNHEY; CDR2 reads SVGAGI. The CDR3 contains 14 residues. The V gene end was trimmed by 7 bases and the J gene end by 7 bases; junction bases not matched to a gene: 8. CDR3: CASKTQGAGNIQYF. CDR3 DNA: TGTGCCAGCAAAACACAGGGGGCGGGTAACATTCAGTACTTC.

The chain is built from TRBV13 and TRBJ2-2, with 7 bases matching TRBD2. Germline V CDR1 and CDR2: PRHDT, FYEKMQ (reference sequence). V was clipped by 7 bases and J by 1 base; unmatched bases: 6. There are 15 residues in the CDR3. The CDR3 DNA reads TGTGCCAGCACCCGCCGCGGGGGGAACACCGGGGAGCTGTTTTTT. Protein product: CASTRRGGNTGELFF.

This clone came up once. The V call is TRBV4-1, the J call TRBJ2-1; 15 bases are shared with TRBD2. The germline gives CDR1 MGHRA, CDR2 YSYEKL. V lost 6 bases and J lost 4; bases outside the gene matches: 7. CDR3 size: 17 residues. CDR3 sequence: CASRTMGTSGGYNEQFF. CDR3 DNA sequence: TGCGCCAGCAGGACGATGGGGACTAGCGGGGGGTACAATGAGCAGTTCTTC.

In regard to this clone: A junction boundary mismatches the germline segment, possibly from a read error. The rearrangement uses TRBV2 and TRBJ1-6, with D perhaps TRBD1 (5 bases). Germline V CDR1 and CDR2: SNHLY, FYNNEI. The length of the CDR3 is 13 residues. CDR3 sequence reads: CAGRGEGNSPLHF. CDR3 DNA sequence: TGTGCCGGCAGAGGGGAGGGCAATTCACCCCTCCACTTT.

This clone appeared a few times. The chain couples TRBV6-4 to TRBJ2-3, with 8 bases fitting TRBD2. V was clipped by 5 bases and J by 3 bases; unmatched bases: 7. This CDR3 is built from 15 residues. The germline V gene encodes CDR1 MRHNA and CDR2 SNTAGT. The CDR3 region is CASSSAGEGTDTQYF. The CDR3 DNA follows: TGTGCCAGCAGTTCAGCGGGGGAGGGGACAGATACGCAGTATTTT.

The rearrangement links TRBV25-1 to TRBJ1-2; 7 bases match TRBD1. From germline, CDR1 is MGHDK and CDR2 SYGVNS. Trimming cost V 2 bases and J 2 bases; bases outside gene matches: 5. This CDR3 contains 15 residues. CDR3 loop: CASSELQTGNYGYTF. CDR3 DNA sequence: TGTGCCAGCAGTGAACTCCAGACAGGGAACTATGGCTACACCTTC.

The chain is built from TRBV5-4 and TRBJ1-1, with no clear D. The CDR3 consists of 13 residues. The germline gives CDR1 SGHNT, CDR2 YYREEE (reference sequence). Trimming pared 6 bases from V and 1 base from J, leaving 10 bases between. The CDR3 is CASKAYENTEAFF. DNA of the CDR3: TGTGCCAGCAAGGCTTACGAGAACACTGAAGCTTTCTTT.

The genes are TRBV6-5 and TRBJ2-7; D is uncertain. This CDR3 has 12 amino acids. Trimming removed 8 bases at V and 2 bases at J, with 10 bases between. Germline CDR1 is MNHEY and CDR2 is SVGAGI. CDR3 nucleotide sequence: TGTGCCAGCCGGCAGCCTCCCTACGAGCAGTACTTC. Translated: CASRQPPYEQYF.

The chain couples TRBV20-1 to TRBJ2-7; TRBD2 might be the D (6 bases). Germline V CDR1 and CDR2: DFQATT, SNEGSKA (reference sequence). The CDR3 has 11 residues. The ends were cut back, 5 bases at V and 6 bases at J, with 11 bases in the middle. The CDR3 coding sequence is TGCAGTGCTGGGACTCGGGGCGAGCAGTACTTC. It codes for CSAGTRGEQYF.

The rearrangement joins TRBV6-5 to TRBJ2-5; D is possibly TRBD2 (5 bases). This CDR3 contains 14 residues. Trimming took 5 bases from V and 2 from J, leaving 12 bases between them. Germline assignment: CDR1 MNHEY and CDR2 SVGAGI. CDR3 nucleotides: TGTGCCAGCAGTCGAGGAGCGGATCAAGAGACCCAGTACTTC. Translation gives CASSRGADQETQYF.

This chain joins TRBV18 and TRBJ2-3; possibly TRBD2 for D (6 bases). Trimming removed 4 bases at V and 0 bases at J, with 14 bases between. CDR1 KGHSH and CDR2 LQKENI come from the germline V gene. The CDR3 totals 16 residues. The CDR3 here is CASSHPGLESTDTQYF. CDR3 nucleotides: TGTGCCAGCTCACACCCGGGACTCGAAAGCACAGATACGCAGTATTTT.

J is TRBJ1-6 and V is TRBV15, with 11 bases that match TRBD1. The J segment lost 7 bases and the V segment lost 5 bases, leaving 10 bases of the junction unmatched. CDR3 length: 17 residues. Germline V gene data show CDR1 as LNHNV and CDR2 as YYDKDF (reference sequence). In DNA, the CDR3 is TGTGCCACCAGCTTGGGGGACAGGGGGTTAATCAATTCACCCCTCCACTTT. Translated: CATSLGDRGLINSPLHF.

The chain couples TRBV24-1 to TRBJ2-1; TRBD2 might be the D (5 bases). The CDR3 length is 13 residues. The V end was cut by 1 base, the J end by 6 bases, with 6 bases between. Germline CDR1 is KGHDR and CDR2 is SFDVKD. The CDR3 nucleotides are TGTGCCACCAGTGATTTCCGGGGCAATGAGCAGTTCTTC. Translation: CATSDFRGNEQFF.

This clone was found once. The rearrangement links TRBV5-4 to TRBJ1-1, with a weak D call TRBD1 (6 bases). The CDR3 spans 15 residues. Trimming pared 2 bases from V and 4 bases from J, leaving 15 bases between. The germline V gene encodes CDR1 SGHNT and CDR2 YYREEE (reference sequence). CDR3 in DNA: TGTGCCAGCAGCTTTTGGAAAGGGACAATCACTGAAGCTTTCTTT. Encoded protein: CASSFWKGTITEAFF.

The chain combines TRBV2 with TRBJ2-7; TRBD2 aligns across 8 bases. CDR1 is SNHLY, CDR2 FYNNEI, per germline. V lost 8 bases, J lost 1 base, and 7 bases stayed unmatched. The CDR3 has 14 residues. The DNA of the CDR3 is TGTGCCAGCCAATATAGCGGGGAATCCTACGAGCAGTACTTC. It codes for CASQYSGESYEQYF.

This clone came up once. This CDR3 is CASSLEQGAYEQYF. The CDR3 bases are TGCGCCAGCAGCCTGGAGCAGGGGGCCTACGAGCAGTACTTC. V is TRBV4-1 and J is TRBJ2-7; 7 bases match TRBD1. Germline-derived CDR1 and CDR2 are MGHRA and YSYEKL. The CDR3 runs to 14 residues. V shed 4 bases, J shed 2 bases, and the junction held 5 bases outside the gene matches.

The V call is TRBV27, the J call TRBJ2-1; 13 nucleotides agree with TRBD2. The trim removed 4 bases at V and 4 bases at J, leaving 4 bases unmatched. Germline V gives CDR1 MNHEY, CDR2 SMNVEV (reference sequence). The CDR3 covers 16 residues. In DNA, the CDR3 is TGTGCCAGCAGTTCCAGACTAGCGGGGGGATACAATGAGCAGTTCTTC. Translated: CASSSRLAGGYNEQFF.